This T cell receptor (beta chain) was recovered during a study of T cell clones after liver transplantation. Background on the study: Subjects received no induction therapy and standard immunosuppression until randomization at 12-24 months post-transplant.

The CDR3 totals 16 residues. Germline loops: CDR1 KGHSH, CDR2 LQKENI. Trimming shortened V by 4 bases and J by 0 bases, and 13 bases separated the two germline ends. Assay: immunoSEQ multiplex PCR; the TCRdb copy retains only in-frame clones and omits some. Here the sample spans 90,000 to 120,000 clones, 82% being singletons. This chain links TRBV18 with TRBJ2-1, with D possibly matching TRBD2 (6 bases). The clonotype comes from a human donor who received a liver transplant. Sequences were derived from CD4+ T cells from blood, sampled before liver transplant. The CDR3 here is CASSLTSKSSYNEQFF. In DNA, the CDR3 is TGTGCCAGCTCACTCACTAGCAAGAGCTCCTACAATGAGCAGTTCTTC.